One sample yielded the 13 T cell receptor beta chains listed below, sequenced in a study of blood T cells in healthy people across ages. A second PCR, run for about 7 to 12 cycles, used a sample-barcoded 5' primer plus a J-beta primer mix. TCRdb ran MiXCR on the 5' RACE reads and lists one entry per CDR3 protein. The table lists 710,000 or so distinct CDR3 sequences, roughly 20% of them singletons. The sequencing input was blood. Receptor source: a man aged 65 to 85 in good health.

This clonotype was recorded a few times. V gene TRBV10-3 combines with J gene TRBJ2-2; 8 nucleotides agree with TRBD2. CDR3 length: 15 residues. Germline CDR1 reads ENHRY; CDR2 reads SYGVKD. Trimming cost V 11 bases and J 4 bases; bases outside gene matches: 12. CDR3 DNA sequence: TGTGCCGCCGCGACTAGCGTCATTTCCACCGGGGAGCTGTTTTTT. Protein sequence: CAAATSVISTGELFF.

This chain links TRBV29-1 with TRBJ2-4; D unclear. The CDR3 is made up of 12 amino acids. The V and J ends lost 1 base and 8 bases respectively, with 9 bases between them. The germline V gene has CDR1 SQVTM and CDR2 ANQGSEA. The CDR3: CSVEGERHIQYF. CDR3 nucleotide sequence: TGCAGCGTTGAAGGAGAAAGACACATTCAGTACTTC.

This clonotype occurred a few times. The CDR3 DNA reads TGCAGTGCTAGAGATGAGGCGGGAGACCGATATGAGCAGTTCTTC. Protein product: CSARDEAGDRYEQFF. The chain uses TRBV20-1 and TRBJ2-1; 7 bases agree with TRBD2. V was clipped by 0 bases and J by 8 bases; unmatched bases: 10. The CDR3 sequence is 15 residues long. Per the germline V gene, CDR1 is DFQATT and CDR2 is SNEGSKA (reference sequence).

This clonotype was recorded a few times. The chain is built from TRBV6-5 and TRBJ2-7; D unresolved. The germline V gene has CDR1 MNHEY and CDR2 SVGAGI. The V gene lost 0 bases and the J gene lost 0 bases, with 6 bases spanning the gap. The CDR3 runs 14 residues. The DNA of the CDR3 is TGTGCCAGCAGTTACTCGCTCAGCTCCTACGAGCAGTACGTC. Encoded protein: CASSYSLSSYEQYV.

This chain uses TRBV10-3 with TRBJ2-1; the D call may be TRBD1 or TRBD2 (6 bases each). V was cut by 9 bases and J by 3 bases, with 18 bases left in between. The CDR3 is made up of 15 amino acids. Germline V lookup: CDR1 ENHRY, CDR2 SYGVKD. In DNA, the CDR3 is TGTGCCATAACCGGTGGCGGGACAAACTACAATGAGCAGTTCTTC. Translating it yields CAITGGGTNYNEQFF.

In this sample, this clonotype turned up a few times. The gene calls are TRBV29-1 and TRBJ1-1, with 12 nucleotides matching TRBD1. Germline assignment: CDR1 SQVTM and CDR2 ANQGSEA. The CDR3 extends over 16 amino acids. V shed 7 bases and J 1 base; nucleotides not matched to a gene: 10. CDR3 region: CSAHPGQGASNTEAFF. The CDR3 coding sequence is TGCAGCGCCCACCCGGGACAGGGGGCCTCGAACACTGAAGCTTTCTTT. Supplemented by reference TRBV29-1 and TRBJ1-1, the full variable domain reads SAVISQKPSRDICQRGTSLTIQCQVDSQVTMMFWYRQQPGQSLTLIATANQGSEATYESGFVIDKFPISRPNLTFSTLTVSNMSPEDSSIYLCSAHPGQGASNTEAFFGQGTRLTVV.

This clonotype has a handful of counts. This chain connects TRBV12-3 or TRBV12-4 to TRBJ2-5; D is perhaps TRBD1 (6 bases). Trimming removed 5 bases at V and 2 bases at J, with 24 bases between. This CDR3 spans 18 amino acids. The CDR3 loop reads CASSPADWGRGYQETQYF. The CDR3 DNA reads as TGTGCCAGCAGTCCAGCTGATTGGGGCAGGGGCTATCAAGAGACCCAGTACTTC.

This clonotype showed up just a few times. The chain employs TRBV5-1 and TRBJ1-2, with D unresolved. Between the trimmed V and J ends, which lost 0 bases and 3 bases, there was a span of 9 bases. Germline V gives CDR1 SGHRS, CDR2 YFSETQ. The CDR3 contains 14 residues. CDR3 sequence (DNA): TGCGCCAGCAGCTTGGCTAATGTGGACTATGGCTACACCTTC. This encodes CASSLANVDYGYTF.

As for this clonotype: This may be a read error, as it is one base from a much larger clone. The V gene is TRBV12-3 or TRBV12-4, the J gene TRBJ1-2; D possibly corresponds to TRBD1 (5 bases). CDR3 length equals 14 residues. Trimming removed 6 bases from V and 0 bases from J, with 11 bases in between. The CDR3: CASRPDRTNYGYTF. CDR3 DNA: TGTGCCAGCAGACCTGACAGAACTAACTATGGCTACACCTTC.

This clonotype was recorded at least ten times. CDR3 DNA: TGTGCCAGCTCACTGAGGACAGGCCGAGGAACTAATGAAAAACTGTTTTTT. As protein: CASSLRTGRGTNEKLFF. V usage is TRBV18 and J usage is TRBJ1-4; the match to TRBD1 covers 7 bases. Germline trimming cut 4 bases from V and 1 base from J; bases unmatched to any gene: 9. Germline V CDR1 and CDR2: KGHSH, LQKENI. The CDR3 is 17 amino acids.

This clonotype was observed a few times. The CDR3 ends on some other residue instead of the conserved phenylalanine or tryptophan, so this is likely a read error. The chain links TRBV7-9 to TRBJ1-2; D unresolved. Trimming removed 5 bases from V and 7 bases from J, with 8 bases in between. CDR1 SEHNR and CDR2 FQNEAQ come from the germline V gene (reference sequence). The CDR3 loop spans 11 amino acids. The CDR3 DNA sequence: TGTGCCAGCAGCCCCCGTGTTGGCTACACCCTC. It is translated as CASSPRVGYTL.

This clonotype was observed a few times. Written as DNA, the CDR3 is TGTGCCAGCAGTTTAACTCAGGGGAGAAGGGCTGAAGCTTTCTTT. Translation: CASSLTQGRRAEAFF. This chain joins TRBV12-3 or TRBV12-4 and TRBJ1-1; tentative D call: TRBD1 (6 bases). The CDR3 loop spans 15 amino acids. Trimming left V 2 bases short and J 6 bases short, with 16 bases between.

This clonotype came up a few times. V usage is TRBV20-1 and J usage is TRBJ1-5; the D gene is possibly TRBD1 (5 bases). The germline V gene has CDR1 DFQATT and CDR2 SNEGSKA (reference sequence). The length of the CDR3 is 14 residues. Between the trimmed V and J ends, which lost 6 bases and 5 bases, there was a span of 17 bases. CDR3 sequence: CSAYRRGFDQPQHF. The CDR3 DNA reads as TGCAGTGCGTACCGGAGGGGCTTCGATCAGCCCCAGCATTTT.